The clone carrying this T cell receptor beta chain occurred a few times. The sample belongs to a study of cytomegalovirus exposure and HLA in healthy donors. Produced via immunoSEQ multiplex PCR; TCRdb's table is partial and in-frame only. Found here are 110,000 or so clones, 88% of them singletons; the top ten hold more than 1.5%. V was clipped by 6 bases and J by 0 bases, with 12 bases between them. The length of the CDR3 is 14 residues. Germline CDR1 and CDR2: WNHNN and SYGVQD (reference sequence). This chain links TRBV10-1 with TRBJ2-7, with D tentatively TRBD2 (6 bases). Material: PBMCs. The sequence was obtained from a young man in good health and CMV-seronegative. Written as DNA, the CDR3 is TGCGCCAGCAGGCCTATAGCGGCCTCCTACGAGCAGTACTTC. Translated: CASRPIAASYEQYF.